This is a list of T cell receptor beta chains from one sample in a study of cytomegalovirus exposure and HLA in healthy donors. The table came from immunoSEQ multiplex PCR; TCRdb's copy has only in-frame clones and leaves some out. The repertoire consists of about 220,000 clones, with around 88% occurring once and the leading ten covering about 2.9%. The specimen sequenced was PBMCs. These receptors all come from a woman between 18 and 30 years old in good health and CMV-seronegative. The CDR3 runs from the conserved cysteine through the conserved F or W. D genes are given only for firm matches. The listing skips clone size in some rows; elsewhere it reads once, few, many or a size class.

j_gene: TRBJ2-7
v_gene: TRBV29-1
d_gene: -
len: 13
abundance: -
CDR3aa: CSVGRVNSYEQYF
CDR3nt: TGCAGCGTCGGCAGGGTCAACTCCTACGAGCAGTACTTC

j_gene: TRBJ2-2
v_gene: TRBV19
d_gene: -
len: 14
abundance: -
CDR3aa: CASSTYQNTGELFF
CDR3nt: TGTGCCAGTAGTACCTATCAGAACACCGGGGAGCTGTTTTTT

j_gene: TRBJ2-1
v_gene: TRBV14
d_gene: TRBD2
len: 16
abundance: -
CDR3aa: CASSQGLAGRGIQKFF
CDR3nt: TGTGCCAGCAGCCAAGGGCTAGCGGGAAGGGGGATCCAGAAGTTCTTC

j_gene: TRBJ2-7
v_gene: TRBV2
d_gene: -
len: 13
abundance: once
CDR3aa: CASSAGGPYEQYF
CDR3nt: TGTGCCAGCAGTGCGGGGGGCCCCTACGAGCAGTACTTC

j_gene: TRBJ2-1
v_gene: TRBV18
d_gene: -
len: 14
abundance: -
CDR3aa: CASSPTLQGNEQFF
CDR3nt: TGTGCCAGCTCACCAACCTTACAGGGCAATGAGCAGTTCTTC

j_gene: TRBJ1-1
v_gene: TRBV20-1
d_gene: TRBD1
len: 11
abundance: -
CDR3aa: CSADRVSKAFF
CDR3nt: TGCAGTGCTGACAGGGTCTCTAAAGCTTTCTTT

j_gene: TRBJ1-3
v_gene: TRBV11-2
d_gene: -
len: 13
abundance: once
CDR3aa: CASSLGLGNTIYF
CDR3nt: TGTGCCAGCAGCTTAGGTCTGGGAAACACCATATATTTT

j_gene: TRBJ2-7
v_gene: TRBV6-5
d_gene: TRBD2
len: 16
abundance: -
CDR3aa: CASSSMTSGGSYEQYF
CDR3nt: TGTGCCAGCAGTTCCATGACTAGCGGGGGGTCCTACGAGCAGTACTTC

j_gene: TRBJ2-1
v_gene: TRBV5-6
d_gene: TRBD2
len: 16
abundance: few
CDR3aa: CASSLLSSGRIDEQFF
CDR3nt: TGTGCCAGCAGCTTGCTATCTAGCGGGAGGATTGATGAGCAGTTCTTC

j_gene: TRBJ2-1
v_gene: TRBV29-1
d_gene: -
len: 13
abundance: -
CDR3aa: CSVDLSSYNEQFF
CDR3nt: TGCAGCGTTGATTTATCGAGTTACAATGAGCAGTTCTTC

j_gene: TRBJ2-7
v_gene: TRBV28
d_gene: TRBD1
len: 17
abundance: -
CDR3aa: CASSGITGTAISYEQYF
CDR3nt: TGTGCCAGCAGCGGTATAACCGGGACAGCAATCTCCTACGAGCAGTACTTC

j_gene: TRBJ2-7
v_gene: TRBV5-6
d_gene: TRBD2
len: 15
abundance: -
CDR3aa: CASSSQGLAAYEQYF
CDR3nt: TGTGCCAGCAGCTCCCAGGGACTAGCGGCCTACGAGCAGTACTTC

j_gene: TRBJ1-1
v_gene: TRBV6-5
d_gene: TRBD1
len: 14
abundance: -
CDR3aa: CASSYLDRETEAFF
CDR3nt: TGTGCCAGCAGTTACCTAGACAGGGAGACTGAAGCTTTCTTT

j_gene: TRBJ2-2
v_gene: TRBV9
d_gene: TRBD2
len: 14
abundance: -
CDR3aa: CASQSGGNTGELFF
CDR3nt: TGTGCCAGCCAGAGCGGGGGAAACACCGGGGAGCTGTTTTTT

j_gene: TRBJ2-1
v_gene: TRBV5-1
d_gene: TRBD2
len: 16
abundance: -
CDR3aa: CASSSLAGEPYNEQFF
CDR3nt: TGCGCCAGCAGCTCCTTAGCGGGAGAGCCGTACAATGAGCAGTTCTTC

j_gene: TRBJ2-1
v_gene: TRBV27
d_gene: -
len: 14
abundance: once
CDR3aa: CASSPRSVFGEQFF
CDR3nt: TGTGCCAGCAGCCCCCGGAGCGTTTTCGGTGAGCAGTTCTTC

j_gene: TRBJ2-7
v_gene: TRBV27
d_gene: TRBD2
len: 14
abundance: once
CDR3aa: CASSFTSGSYEQYF
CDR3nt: TGTGCCAGCAGTTTTACTAGCGGTTCCTACGAGCAGTACTTC

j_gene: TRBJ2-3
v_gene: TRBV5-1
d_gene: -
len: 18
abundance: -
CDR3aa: CASSLRGTDNKRTDTQYF
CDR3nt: TGCGCCAGCAGCTTACGTGGGACTGACAACAAACGCACAGATACGCAGTATTTT

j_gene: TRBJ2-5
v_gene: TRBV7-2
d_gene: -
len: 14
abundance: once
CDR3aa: CASSLDASFETQYF
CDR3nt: TGTGCCAGCAGCTTAGATGCTAGCTTCGAGACCCAGTACTTC

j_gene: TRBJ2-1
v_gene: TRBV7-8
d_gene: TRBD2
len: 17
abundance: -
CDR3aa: CASSLAGLAASYNEQFF
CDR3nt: TGTGCCAGCAGCTTAGCCGGGCTAGCGGCTTCCTACAATGAGCAGTTCTTC

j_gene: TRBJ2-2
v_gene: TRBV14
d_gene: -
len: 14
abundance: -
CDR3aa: CASSQARNTGELFF
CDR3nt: TGTGCCAGCAGCCAAGCCCGTAACACCGGGGAGCTGTTTTTT

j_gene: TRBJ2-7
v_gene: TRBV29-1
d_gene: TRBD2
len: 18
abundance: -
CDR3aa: CSVEAQGTSGRPPYEQYF
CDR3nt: TGCAGCGTTGAGGCCCAAGGGACTAGCGGGAGGCCACCCTACGAGCAGTACTTC

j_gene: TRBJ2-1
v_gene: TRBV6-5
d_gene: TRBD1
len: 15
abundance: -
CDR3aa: CASSSWTGGGVEQFF
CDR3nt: TGTGCCAGCAGTTCTTGGACAGGGGGAGGTGTGGAGCAGTTCTTC

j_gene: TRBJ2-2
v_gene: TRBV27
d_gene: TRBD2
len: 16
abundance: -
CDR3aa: CASSLRLAGNTGELFF
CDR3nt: TGTGCCAGCAGTTTACGTCTAGCGGGGAACACCGGGGAGCTGTTTTTT

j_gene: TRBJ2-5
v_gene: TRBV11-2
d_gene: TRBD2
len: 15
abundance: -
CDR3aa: CASSLEASGRETQYF
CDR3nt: TGTGCCAGCAGCTTAGAGGCTAGCGGGAGGGAGACCCAGTACTTC

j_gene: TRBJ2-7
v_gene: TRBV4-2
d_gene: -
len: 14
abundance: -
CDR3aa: CASSQGSSPYEQYF
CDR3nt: TGTGCCAGCAGCCAAGGGAGTAGCCCCTACGAGCAGTACTTC

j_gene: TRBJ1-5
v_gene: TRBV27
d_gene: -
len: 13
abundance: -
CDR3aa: CASSPRIGQPQHF
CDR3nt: TGTGCCAGCAGTCCGCGGATTGGTCAGCCCCAGCATTTT

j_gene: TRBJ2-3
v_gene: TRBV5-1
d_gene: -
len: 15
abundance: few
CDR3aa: CASSLSASNADTQYF
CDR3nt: TGCGCCAGCAGCTTGTCAGCGTCCAATGCAGATACGCAGTATTTT

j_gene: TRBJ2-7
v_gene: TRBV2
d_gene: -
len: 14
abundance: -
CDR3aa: CASSGGGGPGEQYF
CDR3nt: TGTGCCAGCAGTGGGGGCGGCGGCCCGGGCGAGCAGTACTTC

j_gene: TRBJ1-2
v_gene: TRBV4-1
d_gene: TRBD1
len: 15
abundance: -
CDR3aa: CASSQVQDPGGGYTF
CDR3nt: TGCGCCAGCAGCCAAGTACAGGATCCAGGGGGTGGCTACACCTTC

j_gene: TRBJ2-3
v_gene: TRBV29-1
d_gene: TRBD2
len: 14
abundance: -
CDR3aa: CSVQGTSGTDTQYF
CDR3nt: TGCAGCGTCCAAGGGACTAGCGGGACAGATACGCAGTATTTT

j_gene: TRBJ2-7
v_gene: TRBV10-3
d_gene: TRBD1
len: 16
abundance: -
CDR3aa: CAISEGPGTGRYEQYF
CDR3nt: TGTGCCATCAGCGAAGGCCCCGGGACAGGGCGTTACGAGCAGTACTTC

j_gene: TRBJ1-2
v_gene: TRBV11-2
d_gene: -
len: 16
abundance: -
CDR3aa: CASSLTPGEANYGYTF
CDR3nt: TGTGCCAGCAGCTTAACGCCAGGGGAAGCTAACTATGGCTACACCTTC

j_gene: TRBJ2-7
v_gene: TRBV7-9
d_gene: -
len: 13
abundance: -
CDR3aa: CASSRLGSYEQYF
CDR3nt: TGTGCCAGCAGCCGACTTGGCTCCTACGAGCAGTACTTC

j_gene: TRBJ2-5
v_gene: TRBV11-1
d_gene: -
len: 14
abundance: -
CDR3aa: CASNPRTAGETQYF
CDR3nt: TGTGCCAGCAATCCCAGGACAGCAGGGGAGACCCAGTACTTC

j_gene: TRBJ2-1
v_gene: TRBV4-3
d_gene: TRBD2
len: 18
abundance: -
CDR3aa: CASSQDRGLAGGYNEQFF
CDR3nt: TGCGCCAGCAGCCAAGATCGGGGACTAGCGGGAGGGTACAATGAGCAGTTCTTC

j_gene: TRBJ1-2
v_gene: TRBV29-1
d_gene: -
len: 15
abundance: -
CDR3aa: CSVEDLTGVGYGYTF
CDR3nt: TGCAGCGTTGAAGATCTGACAGGCGTTGGCTATGGCTACACCTTC

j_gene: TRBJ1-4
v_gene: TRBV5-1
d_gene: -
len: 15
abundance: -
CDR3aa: CASSDSGRSDEKLFF
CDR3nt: TGCGCCAGCAGCGACAGCGGGAGATCGGATGAAAAACTGTTTTTT

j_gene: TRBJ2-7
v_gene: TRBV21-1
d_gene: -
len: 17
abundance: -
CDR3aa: CASSKDEEGLGAYEQYF
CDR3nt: TGTGCCAGCAGCAAAGACGAGGAGGGACTCGGGGCCTACGAGCAGTACTTC